The 18 T cell receptor beta chains presented below share a single source sample, sequenced in a study of T cells in Graves' hyperthyroidism and ophthalmopathy. Regions amplified from RNA transcripts were the TCR beta CDR3 regions. Carried out on the TCR CDR3, a first-round RT-PCR used the HTBI primer set. TCRdb re-called the multiplex PCR reads through MiXCR, storing one row per CDR3 protein. The table lists approximately 510,000 distinct CDR3 sequences, around 20% of them singletons. Sequencing input: blood. The receptors were sampled from a young man with Graves' hyperthyroidism.

V gene TRBV6-2 or TRBV6-3 combines with J gene TRBJ2-7, with no clear D. The germline V gene has CDR1 MNHEY and CDR2 SVGEGT. V lost 11 bases to trimming and J lost 0 bases, with 14 bases between them. CDR3 length: 13 amino acids. This CDR3 reads CAARASSSYEQYF. The CDR3 DNA is TGTGCCGCTCGGGCCTCGAGCTCCTACGAGCAGTACTTC.

This rearrangement joins TRBV20-1 to TRBJ1-5, with D hard to call. Per the germline V gene, CDR1 is DFQATT and CDR2 is SNEGSKA (reference sequence). V was trimmed by 0 bases and J by 6 bases, leaving 12 bases between them. The CDR3 loop spans 14 amino acids. The CDR3 bases are TGCAGTGCTAGAGATCCGGCGGGAGGTCAGCCCCAGCATTTT. This translates into CSARDPAGGQPQHF.

This clonotype occurred many times. This chain connects TRBV25-1 to TRBJ1-1; the D is unclear. Germline CDR1 and CDR2: MGHDK and SYGVNS. V lost 1 base to trimming and J lost 5 bases, with 8 bases between them. This CDR3 is built from 13 residues. In nucleotides, the CDR3 is TGTGCCAGCAGTGAATGGTGGGGTACTGAAGCTTTCTTT. Amino acids: CASSEWWGTEAFF.

This clonotype was seen many times. V gene TRBV12-3 or TRBV12-4 combines with J gene TRBJ1-1; perhaps TRBD1 as D (6 bases). Trimming removed 4 bases at V and 1 base at J, with 10 bases between. The CDR3 length is 14 residues. CDR3 residues: CASSSRDKNTEAFF. In nucleotides, the CDR3 is TGTGCCAGCAGTTCCCGGGACAAGAACACTGAAGCTTTCTTT.

This clonotype has at least ten counts. The chain joins TRBV20-1 to TRBJ2-7, with 7 bases identical to TRBD1. The V segment lost 1 base and the J segment 5 bases; nucleotides outside the gene matches: 14. This CDR3 contains 16 residues. Germline V gene lookup returns CDR1 DFQATT and CDR2 SNEGSKA (reference sequence). CDR3 in amino acids: CSARGPDGTVSHEQYF. CDR3 in DNA: TGCAGTGCTAGAGGTCCGGACGGGACAGTAAGTCACGAGCAGTACTTC.

This clonotype was seen many times. The chain is built from TRBV5-1 and TRBJ2-5, with TRBD2 matching over 8 bases. Germline lookup yields CDR1 SGHRS and CDR2 YFSETQ. The CDR3 spans 13 residues. V dropped 4 bases and J dropped 4; count of bases not matched to a gene: 3. The CDR3 sequence is CASSLRGAETQYF. CDR3 bases: TGCGCCAGCAGCCTGCGGGGGGCAGAGACCCAGTACTTC.

This rearrangement joins TRBV4-2 to TRBJ2-7, with D maybe TRBD1 (7 bases). The germline V gene has CDR1 LGHNA and CDR2 YNFKEQ. The CDR3 runs to 17 residues. V was pared by 0 bases and J by 1 base, with 16 bases between. For the CDR3, the DNA is TGTGCCAGCAGCCAAGATCAGGCGGGACAGTTGTCCTACGAGCAGTACTTC. Its protein product is CASSQDQAGQLSYEQYF.

This clonotype was seen only a few times. This rearrangement joins TRBV3-1 to TRBJ1-1; no clear D gene. The V gene's germline CDR1 is LGHDT and CDR2 YNNKEL (reference sequence). Trimming stripped 0 bases from V and 0 bases from J, with 11 bases between. The CDR3 consists of 16 residues. The CDR3: CASSQDSVWLNTEAFF. The CDR3 nucleotides read TGTGCCAGCAGCCAAGATTCGGTCTGGCTGAACACTGAAGCTTTCTTT.

This clonotype showed up many times. V is TRBV11-2 and J is TRBJ2-7; D is uncertain. Germline V CDR1 and CDR2: SGHAT, FQNNGV. This CDR3 has 13 residues. V was pared by 3 bases and J by 5 bases, with 11 bases between. CDR3 in amino acids: CASSFGYGDEQYF. The CDR3 DNA is TGTGCCAGCAGCTTCGGCTACGGAGACGAGCAGTACTTC.

V usage is TRBV4-1 and J usage is TRBJ2-5; D perhaps matches TRBD2 (6 bases). V was trimmed by 0 bases and J by 7 bases, leaving 18 bases between them. This CDR3 has 16 residues. Germline CDR1 and CDR2: MGHRA and YSYEKL. The CDR3 sequence: CASSQDRMGGGVTQYF. The CDR3 DNA is TGCGCCAGCAGCCAAGATCGGATGGGAGGAGGGGTGACCCAGTACTTC.

This clonotype was counted ten times or more. CDR3 sequence reads: CASSHTGGTEAFF. The CDR3 DNA follows: TGTGCCAGCAGTCATACAGGGGGCACTGAAGCTTTCTTT. The rearrangement uses TRBV28 and TRBJ1-1; 8 bases are shared with TRBD1. With 5 bases clipped from V and 4 bases from J, the junction kept 3 bases outside the gene matches. In germline, CDR1 is MDHEN, CDR2 SYDVKM. The CDR3 length is 13 residues.

This chain joins TRBV6-2 or TRBV6-3 and TRBJ2-7; D gene unclear. V was shortened by 0 bases and J by 2 bases, with 20 bases between the two germline ends. The CDR3 covers 18 residues. The germline V gene encodes CDR1 MNHEY and CDR2 SVGEGT. The CDR3 region is CASSYSLAASATPYEQYF. The CDR3 coding sequence is TGTGCCAGCAGTTACTCCCTGGCAGCCAGCGCCACTCCCTACGAGCAGTACTTC.

This clonotype was seen many times. The rearrangement uses TRBV19 and TRBJ1-5, with D unclear. Per the germline V gene, CDR1 is LNHDA and CDR2 is SQIVND (reference sequence). With 5 bases removed from V and 2 bases from J, the gap between germline ends came to 13 bases. This CDR3 has 15 residues. The CDR3 nucleotides read TGTGCCAGTAGTGAGGGCGGATTAGGCAATCAGCCCCAGCATTTT. This codes for CASSEGGLGNQPQHF.

The table lists this clonotype with many counts. This chain links TRBV10-3 with TRBJ2-7; TRBD2 agrees at 13 bases. There are 17 residues in the CDR3. V lost 3 bases to trimming and J lost 0 bases; unmatched junction nucleotides: 5. Germline V CDR1 and CDR2: ENHRY, SYGVKD. CDR3 bases: TGTGCCATCAGTGAAACAGGGACTAGCGGGGCCTCCTACGAGCAGTACTTC. Translating gives CAISETGTSGASYEQYF.

This clonotype was recorded at least ten times. V and J are TRBV2 and TRBJ1-1; D unresolved. V was clipped by 6 bases and J by 4 bases, with 12 bases between them. Germline-derived CDR1 and CDR2 are SNHLY and FYNNEI. The length of the CDR3 is 13 residues. CDR3 amino acids: CASRQTMGTEAFF. The CDR3 coding sequence is TGTGCCAGCAGGCAGACAATGGGCACTGAAGCTTTCTTT. Variable domain in full (rest from reference TRBV2 and TRBJ1-1): EPEVTQTPSHQVTQMGQEVILRCVPISNHLYFYWYRQILGQKVEFLVSFYNNEISEKSEIFDDQFSVERPDGSNFTLKIRSTKLEDSAMYFCASRQTMGTEAFFGQGTRLTVV.

This clonotype was counted at least ten times. V and J are TRBV27 and TRBJ1-1; D remains ambiguous. The germline V and J ends were trimmed by 10 bases and 3 bases, with 21 bases remaining between them. From germline, CDR1 is MNHEY and CDR2 SMNVEV (reference sequence). The CDR3 consists of 15 residues. CDR3 residues: CATRSGRPTDTEAFF. CDR3 DNA: TGTGCCACTAGATCCGGGCGGCCGACGGACACTGAAGCTTTCTTT.

This clonotype occurred a few times. DNA of the CDR3: TGTGCTAGTGGTTTGCCCGGGATGAGCAATCAGCCCCAGCATTTT. Amino acid sequence: CASGLPGMSNQPQHF. V is TRBV12-5 and J is TRBJ1-5; D unresolved. The CDR3 extends over 15 amino acids. V dropped 2 bases and J dropped 1 base, with 9 bases sitting between them. CDR1 and CDR2 (germline): LGHNT, FRNRAP.

This clonotype was counted only a few times. J is TRBJ2-2 and V is TRBV5-4; D gene ambiguous. The CDR3 extends over 15 amino acids. Trimming removed 0 bases at V and 1 base at J, with 7 bases between. Germline lookup yields CDR1 SGHNT and CDR2 YYREEE (reference sequence). For the CDR3, the DNA is TGTGCCAGCAGCTTGGGCAGGTGGAACACCGGGGAGCTGTTTTTT. It is translated as CASSLGRWNTGELFF.